Listed here are 18 T cell receptor beta chains from one sample, sequenced in a study of radiotherapy plus CTLA-4 blockade in lung cancer. The method was immunoSEQ multiplex PCR; TCRdb's version includes in-frame clones alone and lacks a portion of them. The sample includes around 38,000 clones, about 86% of them seen just once. Sequencing used peripheral blood, obtained from a patient treated with radiotherapy plus ipilimumab. These receptor sequences come from a human donor with non-small cell lung cancer whose response to radiotherapy plus ipilimumab could not be evaluated.

V is TRBV9 and J is TRBJ1-2; D perhaps matches TRBD1 (5 bases). There are 12 residues in the CDR3. The V end lost 0 bases, the J end lost 8 bases, and 8 bases lay between the germline ends. The germline V gene has CDR1 SGDLS and CDR2 YYNGEE. The CDR3 bases are TGTGCCAGCAGCGTAGCAGGGCCCGGCTACACCTTC. As protein: CASSVAGPGYTF.

The chain recombines TRBV5-4 with TRBJ2-1; TRBD2 matches 11 bases. There are 16 residues in the CDR3. CDR1 SGHNT and CDR2 YYREEE come from the germline V gene (reference sequence). The junction had 8 bases not matched to a gene; V was cut back by 4 bases and J by 5 bases. This CDR3 reads CASSNIAGGLNNEQFF. In DNA, the CDR3 is TGTGCCAGCAGCAACATAGCGGGAGGGCTGAACAATGAGCAGTTCTTC.

The DNA for the CDR3 is TGCGCCAGCAGCTCCTCCCTCTACGAGCAGTACTTC. Encoded protein: CASSSSLYEQYF. The chain is built from TRBV5-1 and TRBJ2-7, with D uncertain. This CDR3 region has 12 residues. From germline, CDR1 is SGHRS and CDR2 YFSETQ. Trimming pared 3 bases from V and 3 bases from J, leaving 7 bases between.

The chain links TRBV5-4 to TRBJ2-5; 8 bases agree with TRBD2. There are 16 residues in the CDR3. With V trimmed by 4 bases and J by 7 bases, 15 bases remained unmatched. The V gene's germline CDR1 is SGHNT and CDR2 YYREEE (reference sequence). The CDR3 region has the DNA TGTGCCAGCAGCCGGGCCGGTAGCGGGGATTCAGGGACCCAGTACTTC. Translated, it gives CASSRAGSGDSGTQYF. Filled out from reference TRBV5-4 and TRBJ2-5, the complete variable domain reads ETGVTQSPTHLIKTRGQQVTLRCSSQSGHNTVSWYQQALGQGPQFIFQYYREEENGRGNFPPRFSGLQFPNYSSELNVNALELDDSALYLCASSRAGSGDSGTQYFGPGTRLLVL.

This sequence joins TRBV19 and TRBJ1-3; D is uncertain. CDR1 LNHDA and CDR2 SQIVND come from the germline V gene (reference sequence). The V and J ends lost 9 bases and 4 bases respectively, with 13 bases between them. CDR3 length equals 13 residues. The CDR3 here is CASGRPGGNTIYF. CDR3 in DNA: TGTGCCAGCGGGAGGCCGGGAGGAAACACCATATATTTT. Full variable domain (remainder filled in from reference TRBV19 and TRBJ1-3): DGGITQSPKYLFRKEGQNVTLSCEQNLNHDAMYWYRQDPGQGLRLIYYSQIVNDFQKGDIAEGYSVSREKKESFPLTVTSAQKNPTAFYLCASGRPGGNTIYFGEGSWLTVV.

The chain employs TRBV5-1 and TRBJ2-1, with 7 bases matching TRBD2. Losses at the gene ends were 0 bases for V and 11 bases for J; bases not matched to a gene: 14. The CDR3 runs to 16 residues. The germline CDR1 and CDR2 sequences are SGHRS and YFSETQ. Written as DNA, the CDR3 is TGCGCCAGCAGCTTGGGGGGCGGGAGCGCCAAGGGTAAGCAGTTCTTC. Translated, it gives CASSLGGGSAKGKQFF.

On this clone: Other DNA sequences in the same sample also yield this CDR3. The rearrangement joins TRBV5-1 to TRBJ1-1, with 8 bases fitting TRBD1. V lost 0 bases and J lost 1; bases outside the gene matches: 2. The length of the CDR3 is 15 residues. Germline V lookup: CDR1 SGHRS, CDR2 YFSETQ. CDR3 sequence: CASSLGTGRNTEAFF. The CDR3 nucleotides read TGCGCCAGCAGCTTGGGGACAGGGCGGAACACTGAAGCTTTCTTT.

This chain links TRBV28 with TRBJ2-5; 8 bases align to TRBD1. The DNA end lines up better with TRBJ2-7; the J call may be wrong. The CDR3 contains 16 residues. The germline V gene has CDR1 MDHEN and CDR2 SYDVKM. In DNA form, the CDR3 reads TGTGCCAGCAGTTCCCCCAGGGGGCTTTCCCCCTACGAGCAGTACTTC. Its translation: CASSSPRGLSPYEQYF.

The chain carries TRBV7-8 and TRBJ2-1, with D perhaps TRBD2 (7 bases). The V gene lost 0 bases and the J gene lost 4 bases, with 10 bases spanning the gap. Germline CDR1 and CDR2: SGHVS and FQNEAQ. The CDR3 contains 15 residues. For the CDR3, the DNA is TGTGCCAGCAGCTTAGCGGGGGGGACATACAATGAGCAGTTCTTC. Translation gives CASSLAGGTYNEQFF.

The V gene is TRBV7-9, the J gene TRBJ1-6, with 7 bases lining up with TRBD1. CDR3 size: 17 residues. Per germline, CDR1 SEHNR and CDR2 FQNEAQ (reference sequence). V gave up 4 bases and J gave up 2 bases; unmatched junction bases: 8. The CDR3 is CASSSQGIAPYNSPLHF. The DNA of the CDR3 is TGTGCCAGCAGCTCACAGGGGATTGCTCCCTATAATTCACCCCTCCACTTT.

The genes are TRBV27 and TRBJ2-7; weak D call: TRBD1 (5 bases). V was pared by 3 bases and J by 1 base, with 7 bases between. The CDR3 contains 13 residues. The germline gives CDR1 MNHEY, CDR2 SMNVEV (reference sequence). CDR3 sequence (DNA): TGTGCCAGCAGTTTTGGGGCGTCCTACGAGCAGTACTTC. Protein product: CASSFGASYEQYF.

The chain links TRBV6-6 to TRBJ2-4, with 9 positions matching TRBD1. V lost 6 bases and J lost 1; bases outside the gene matches: 7. This CDR3 is 16 amino acids long. Germline V gives CDR1 MNHNY, CDR2 SVGAGI (reference sequence). CDR3 amino acids: CASRITGGAAKNIQYF. Here the CDR3 DNA reads TGTGCCAGCAGGATCACAGGGGGCGCGGCCAAAAACATTCAGTACTTC.

The V and J genes are TRBV13 and TRBJ2-7, with TRBD2 identical over 13 bases. The CDR3 sequence is 18 residues long. The J segment lost 0 bases and the V segment lost 5 bases, leaving 10 bases of the junction unmatched. Per the germline V gene, CDR1 is PRHDT and CDR2 is FYEKMQ (reference sequence). CDR3 sequence: CASSRPGLAGLVSYEQYF. The CDR3 nucleotides read TGTGCCAGCAGCCGGCCGGGACTAGCGGGACTGGTCTCCTACGAGCAGTACTTC.

This clone is a singleton in its sample. Different DNA sequences within this sample yield the same CDR3. The J gene is TRBJ1-1, the V gene TRBV10-2, with D maybe TRBD1 (6 bases). The ends were cut back, 4 bases at V and 4 bases at J, with 13 bases in the middle. Germline CDR1 WSHSY, CDR2 SAAADI. CDR3 length: 14 amino acids. The CDR3 is CASSVTGGATEAFF. Here the CDR3 DNA reads TGCGCCAGCAGTGTGACGGGGGGGGCCACTGAAGCTTTCTTT.

The rearrangement joins TRBV5-1 to TRBJ1-4; the D gene is possibly TRBD1 (5 bases). Germline-derived CDR1 and CDR2 are SGHRS and YFSETQ. V was pared by 1 base and J by 6 bases, with 10 bases between. The CDR3 length is 14 residues. Here the CDR3 reads CASSLRGLDEKLFF. In nucleotides, the CDR3 is TGCGCCAGCAGCTTGCGGGGGTTGGATGAAAAACTGTTTTTT.

The rearrangement joins TRBV7-8 to TRBJ1-6; 9 bases are a match to TRBD1. This CDR3 has 16 residues. In germline, CDR1 is SGHVS, CDR2 FQNEAQ. V dropped 4 bases and J dropped 7; count of bases not matched to a gene: 8. CDR3 region: CASSWGQGRINSPLHF. The CDR3 DNA reads as TGTGCCAGCAGCTGGGGACAGGGTCGGATCAATTCACCCCTCCACTTT.

In its sample, this clone was seen a few times. The chain couples TRBV6-5 to TRBJ1-1, with TRBD1 as a possible D gene (5 bases). The CDR3 runs 11 residues. V dropped 4 bases and J dropped 8 bases, with 8 bases sitting between them. The V gene's germline CDR1 is MNHEY and CDR2 SVGAGI. The CDR3 sequence: CASSFDREAFF. CDR3 coding DNA: TGTGCCAGCAGTTTCGACAGAGAAGCTTTCTTT.

The count of this clone is one. The rearrangement uses TRBV27 and TRBJ2-5; 7 bases align to TRBD2. The CDR3 totals 15 residues. Germline-derived CDR1 and CDR2 are MNHEY and SMNVEV (reference sequence). The V and J ends lost 5 bases and 4 bases, in that order; junction bases with no gene match: 10. CDR3 residues: CASSPAGTGRETQYF. Here the CDR3 DNA reads TGTGCCAGCAGTCCAGCGGGGACGGGAAGAGAGACCCAGTACTTC.